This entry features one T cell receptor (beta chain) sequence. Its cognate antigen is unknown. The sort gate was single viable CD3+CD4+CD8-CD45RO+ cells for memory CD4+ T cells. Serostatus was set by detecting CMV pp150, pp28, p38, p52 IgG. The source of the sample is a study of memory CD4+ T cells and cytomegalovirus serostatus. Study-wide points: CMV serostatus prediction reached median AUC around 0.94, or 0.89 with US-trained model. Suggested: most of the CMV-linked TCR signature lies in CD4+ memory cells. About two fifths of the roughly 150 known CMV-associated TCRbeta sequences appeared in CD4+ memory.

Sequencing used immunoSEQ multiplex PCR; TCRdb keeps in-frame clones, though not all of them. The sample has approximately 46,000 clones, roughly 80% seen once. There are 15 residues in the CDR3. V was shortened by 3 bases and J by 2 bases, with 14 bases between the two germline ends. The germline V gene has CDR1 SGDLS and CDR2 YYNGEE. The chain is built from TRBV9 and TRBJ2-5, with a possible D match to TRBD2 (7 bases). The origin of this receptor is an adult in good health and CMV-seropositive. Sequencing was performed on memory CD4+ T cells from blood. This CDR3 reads CASSGGGGWQETQYF. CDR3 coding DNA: TGTGCCAGCAGCGGAGGGGGGGGTTGGCAAGAGACCCAGTACTTC.